The T cell receptor beta chain under discussion was sequenced for a study of beta chain features in type 1 diabetes. General study points: Sequencing from cDNA could over-represent high-TCR-expressing cells. In comparison with healthy donors, patients had naive, central memory and Treg TCRB repertoires that appeared more similar. The study found moderately but significantly shorter TCRB CDR3s in all four CD4+ subsets of Type 1 diabetes patients. HLA effects on TCRB rearrangement stayed unresolved here.

Germline assignment: CDR1 SGHNT and CDR2 YYREEE (reference sequence). This CDR3 comprises 15 residues. Trimming removed 4 bases from V and 0 bases from J, with 10 bases in between. About this clone: Its matching antigen is unknown. A much larger clone differs from this one at a single base, so this may be a read error. The same CDR3 also results from other DNA sequences found in this sample.

Sorting based on CD45RO/CCR7/CD25/CD127/CD95/CD27 separated CD4+ naive, central memory, regulatory and stem cell-like memory cells. The study reverse transcribed the entire isolated RNA, so it sequenced expressed TCRB transcripts. Some clones are missing from TCRdb's copy, which holds only in-frame ones; the method was immunoSEQ multiplex PCR. The sample records more than 300,000 clones, 9.3% being singletons. This clonotype was obtained from a man aged 25 to 40 with type 1 diabetes. Sequenced material: central memory CD4+ T cells from blood. The V gene is TRBV5-4, the J gene TRBJ2-2, with D perhaps assigned TRBD1 or TRBD2 (5 bases each). CDR3 in DNA: TGTGCCAGCAGCGGGGGACGGCCGAACACCGGGGAGCTGTTTTTT. This sequence encodes CASSGGRPNTGELFF.